This T cell receptor beta chain was documented in a study of cytomegalovirus exposure and HLA in healthy donors. Overall study findings and caveats: An Asian-associated ancestry cluster reportedly showed fewer N-insertions than the roughly 670-donor mean in a later analysis. A later analysis showed that HLA-associated TCR beta chains had undergone more clonal expansion than equally common others.

With 60 Vbeta and 13 Jbeta primers, the PCR was carried out. Produced via immunoSEQ multiplex PCR; TCRdb's table is partial and in-frame only. The sample holds about 180,000 clones, around 80% seen once. Trimming shortened V by 6 bases and J by 8 bases, and 20 bases separated the two germline ends. The CDR3 runs 15 residues. CDR1 is ENHRY and CDR2 is SYGVKD in the germline V gene. To note about this clone: Its cognate antigen is unknown.

The sequence was obtained from a man aged 18-30 years in good health and CMV-seronegative. Sequenced sample: PBMCs. The genes are TRBV10-3 and TRBJ2-1; D possibly corresponds to TRBD2 (7 bases). CDR3 sequence: CAISWAEGGQDEQFF. For the CDR3, the DNA is TGTGCCATCAGCTGGGCGGAGGGGGGGCAGGATGAGCAGTTCTTC.